The 25 T cell receptor beta chains below were found in one sample sequenced in a study of CD8 T cells in ankylosing spondylitis. TCRdb itself ran the 5' RACE reads through MiXCR, one entry per CDR3 protein. The repertoire holds some 240,000 distinct CDR3 sequences, approximately 20% seen once, with over 25% in the top ten. Sequenced: blood, either unsorted or a sorted T cell fraction (not recorded which). The source of these receptors is a male donor with ankylosing spondylitis or in good health (not recorded which).

This clonotype has just a few counts. The V and J genes are TRBV7-2 and TRBJ2-3; possible D gene TRBD1, 6 bases. Germline V gene lookup returns CDR1 SGHTA and CDR2 FQGNSA. Trimming removed 2 bases at V and 1 base at J, with 10 bases between. There are 15 residues in the CDR3. CDR3 bases: TGTGCCAGCAGCTTATGGACAGTGGGCACAGATACGCAGTATTTT. Encoded protein: CASSLWTVGTDTQYF.

This clonotype was seen only a few times. CDR3 DNA sequence: TGCGCCAGCAGCCCCAACTGGGACAGCAATGAGCAGTTCTTC. Amino acid sequence: CASSPNWDSNEQFF. The chain is built from TRBV5-1 and TRBJ2-1; 7 bases are a match to TRBD1. This CDR3 region has 14 residues. V trimming: 4 bases; J trimming: 6 bases; junction bases outside the gene matches: 7. CDR1 and CDR2 from the germline V gene are SGHRS and YFSETQ.

This chain connects TRBV27 to TRBJ2-1, with 8 bases fitting TRBD2. CDR1 and CDR2 from the germline V gene are MNHEY and SMNVEV (reference sequence). Trimming took 3 bases from V and 9 from J; bases not matched to a gene: 1. The CDR3 is 12 amino acids. The DNA for the CDR3 is TGTGCCAGCAGTTTTAGCGGGATTGAGCAGTTCTTC. Encoded protein: CASSFSGIEQFF.

This chain connects TRBV6-1 to TRBJ2-7, with D possibly matching TRBD1 (6 bases). Trimming pared 6 bases from V and 2 bases from J, leaving 14 bases between. Germline values: CDR1 MNHNS, CDR2 SASEGT. The CDR3 sequence is 14 residues long. Here the CDR3 reads CASSPDRQPYEQYF. In DNA, the CDR3 is TGTGCCAGCAGCCCCGACAGGCAACCCTACGAGCAGTACTTC.

Only one count was recorded for this clonotype. The chain combines TRBV6-2 or TRBV6-3 with TRBJ2-5, with D possibly matching TRBD2 (5 bases). The CDR3 is made up of 18 amino acids. Between the trimmed V and J ends, which lost 6 bases and 2 bases, there was a span of 25 bases. Germline CDR1 reads MNHEY; CDR2 reads SVGEGT. The CDR3 DNA sequence: TGTGCCAGCAGCGAACAACTAGATTGGAGCTATTTTCAAGAGACCCAGTACTTC. Its translation is CASSEQLDWSYFQETQYF.

CDR3 in amino acids: CASKPRDQPQHF. CDR3 bases: TGTGCCAGTAAGCCGAGAGATCAGCCCCAGCATTTT. The chain couples TRBV19 to TRBJ1-5; D gene unclear. Trimming left V 7 bases short and J 5 bases short, with 9 bases between. The CDR3 length is 12 residues. Germline V gene lookup returns CDR1 LNHDA and CDR2 SQIVND (reference sequence).

V usage is TRBV6-2 or TRBV6-3 and J usage is TRBJ2-1; TRBD2 aligns across 10 bases. Losses at the gene ends were 7 bases for V and 8 bases for J; bases not matched to a gene: 14. Germline CDR1 reads MNHEY; CDR2 reads SVGEGT. The CDR3 sequence is 16 residues long. CDR3 coding DNA: TGTGCCAGCACCGGAGCCCTGGGACTAGCGTTCGATGAGCAGTTCTTC. It translates to CASTGALGLAFDEQFF.

This chain connects TRBV6-5 to TRBJ2-1; 7 bases agree with TRBD1. The germline V gene has CDR1 MNHEY and CDR2 SVGAGI. This CDR3 spans 15 amino acids. The trim removed 2 bases at V and 0 bases at J, leaving 1 base unmatched. The CDR3 DNA is TGTGCCAGCAGTTACGGGACAGCCTCCTACAATGAGCAGTTCTTC. It specifies CASSYGTASYNEQFF.

This clonotype was observed a handful of times. The chain uses TRBV29-1 and TRBJ2-3; 8 bases align to TRBD2. The CDR3 spans 16 residues. In germline, CDR1 is SQVTM, CDR2 ANQGSEA. The V segment lost 0 bases and the J segment 5 bases; nucleotides outside the gene matches: 10. CDR3 in amino acids: CSVEDLPGGQEDTQYF. For the CDR3, the DNA is TGCAGCGTTGAAGATCTTCCGGGAGGGCAGGAAGATACGCAGTATTTT.

This clonotype was detected many times. The genes are TRBV5-6 and TRBJ1-1; D unresolved. Germline values: CDR1 SGHDT, CDR2 YYEEEE. This CDR3 region has 14 residues. The V gene lost 0 bases and the J gene lost 1 base, with 7 bases spanning the gap. CDR3 nucleotide sequence: TGTGCCAGCAGCTTGGCCTCGGGGAACACTGAAGCTTTCTTT. As protein: CASSLASGNTEAFF.

There are a few counts of this clonotype. V and J are TRBV9 and TRBJ2-1; D ambiguous. The CDR3 sequence is 13 residues long. The germline V gene encodes CDR1 SGDLS and CDR2 YYNGEE. V was shortened by 1 base and J by 4 bases, with 6 bases between the two germline ends. The CDR3 DNA reads as TGTGCCAGCAGCGTATCTAGATACAATGAGCAGTTCTTC. This codes for CASSVSRYNEQFF.

This clonotype was detected only a few times. J is TRBJ1-5 and V is TRBV12-3 or TRBV12-4; the D is unclear. V gave up 8 bases and J gave up 4 bases, with 12 bases separating them. The CDR3 covers 13 residues. In DNA form, the CDR3 reads TGTGCCAGCGTAGGTGGGATGAATCAGCCCCAGCATTTT. Residues: CASVGGMNQPQHF.

This clonotype was detected many times. This sequence joins TRBV20-1 and TRBJ1-5; D is ambiguous. Germline lookup yields CDR1 DFQATT and CDR2 SNEGSKA (reference sequence). The CDR3 consists of 16 residues. Trimming took 1 base from V and 0 from J, leaving 13 bases between them. The CDR3 is CSARAAVAYSNQPQHF. DNA for the CDR3: TGCAGTGCTAGAGCCGCGGTGGCTTATAGCAATCAGCCCCAGCATTTT.

This clonotype has just a few counts. V is TRBV29-1 and J is TRBJ2-5, with 7 positions matching TRBD1. Germline V gene lookup returns CDR1 SQVTM and CDR2 ANQGSEA. The ends lost 4 bases at V and 5 bases at J; junction bases unmatched: 13. This CDR3 spans 15 amino acids. The CDR3 reads CSVAFDRALQETQYF. CDR3 coding DNA: TGCAGCGTTGCATTTGACAGGGCCCTCCAGGAGACCCAGTACTTC.

This clonotype was recorded at least ten times. This rearrangement joins TRBV29-1 to TRBJ2-1; D gene unclear. The length of the CDR3 is 11 residues. Trimming stripped 5 bases from V and 2 bases from J, with 4 bases between. Germline CDR1 reads SQVTM; CDR2 reads ANQGSEA. CDR3: CSVRTYNEQFF. As DNA, the CDR3 is TGCAGCGTTAGGACCTACAATGAGCAGTTCTTC.

The chain combines TRBV20-1 with TRBJ1-6, with a weak D call TRBD1 (5 bases). This CDR3 has 14 amino acids. Trimming cost V 0 bases and J 6 bases, with 9 bases left between them. Germline lookup yields CDR1 DFQATT and CDR2 SNEGSKA (reference sequence). The CDR3 loop is CSARDPGGNSPLHF. CDR3 sequence (DNA): TGCAGTGCTAGAGATCCGGGGGGTAATTCACCCCTCCACTTT.

In the case of this clonotype: Germline is not matched at one junction end, which may reflect a read error. V and J are TRBV9 and TRBJ2-3; D might be TRBD2 (7 bases). This CDR3 region has 14 residues. CDR1 and CDR2 (germline): SGDLS, YYNGEE. The CDR3 here is CASSGGGTPDTKYF. The CDR3 bases are TGTGCCAGCAGCGGGGGGGGCACCCCAGATACGAAGTATTTT.

Only a few counts were recorded for this clonotype. The chain links TRBV20-1 to TRBJ2-4, with D hard to call. This CDR3 has 13 residues. V shed 2 bases and J shed 7 bases, with 12 bases lying between them. Germline V gene sequence: CDR1 DFQATT, CDR2 SNEGSKA (reference sequence). The CDR3 region is CSARPLGSNIQYF. The DNA of the CDR3 is TGCAGTGCTAGACCCTTAGGGTCCAACATTCAGTACTTC.

This clonotype was seen a single time. This sequence joins TRBV7-9 and TRBJ2-5; maybe TRBD2 (6 bases). Germline V gene data show CDR1 as SEHNR and CDR2 as FQNEAQ (reference sequence). Trimming removed 5 bases from V and 4 bases from J, with 14 bases in between. The CDR3 spans 14 residues. The CDR3 coding sequence is TGTGCCAGCAGCCCTCAGCGGGTCAGAGAGACCCAGTACTTC. Translated, it gives CASSPQRVRETQYF.

The J gene is TRBJ2-1, the V gene TRBV4-3; TRBD2 might be the D (5 bases). Germline CDR1 and CDR2: LGHNA and YSLEER. The CDR3 loop spans 14 amino acids. V was trimmed by 1 base and J by 6 bases, leaving 10 bases between them. CDR3 amino acids: CASSQGAGINEQFF. As DNA, the CDR3 is TGCGCCAGCAGCCAAGGGGCGGGTATCAATGAGCAGTTCTTC.

The rearrangement uses TRBV6-1 and TRBJ1-6; no reliable D call. This CDR3 is built from 16 residues. Trimming stripped 6 bases from V and 0 bases from J, with 12 bases between. Germline lookup yields CDR1 MNHNS and CDR2 SASEGT. The CDR3 DNA reads as TGTGCCAGCAGCCTGGCCTCGAGCTCCTATAATTCACCCCTCCACTTT. It translates to CASSLASSSYNSPLHF.

This clonotype was seen many times. The chain joins TRBV7-9 to TRBJ1-5; D remains ambiguous. Trimming took 5 bases from V and 8 from J, leaving 19 bases between them. Germline lookup yields CDR1 SEHNR and CDR2 FQNEAQ (reference sequence). The CDR3 is 15 amino acids. CDR3 bases: TGTGCCAGCAGCCGCATCGGCGAGGCGCGGGAGCCCCAGCATTTT. Translating gives CASSRIGEAREPQHF.

This clonotype was detected a few times. V is TRBV7-9 and J is TRBJ2-3; 7 positions match TRBD1. The CDR3 contains 12 residues. Germline assignment: CDR1 SEHNR and CDR2 FQNEAQ (reference sequence). V lost 7 bases and J lost 3; bases outside the gene matches: 1. The CDR3 region is CASTGGTDTQYF. CDR3 DNA sequence: TGTGCCAGCACAGGGGGAACAGATACGCAGTATTTT.

This clonotype showed up just a few times. The chain carries TRBV27 and TRBJ2-3; D is perhaps TRBD1 (6 bases). Germline V gene data show CDR1 as MNHEY and CDR2 as SMNVEV (reference sequence). Trimming pared 0 bases from V and 2 bases from J, leaving 15 bases between. CDR3 length: 17 residues. CDR3 amino acids: CASSLSAGTSVTDTQYF. Written as DNA, the CDR3 is TGTGCCAGCAGTTTATCCGCCGGGACATCCGTCACAGATACGCAGTATTTT.

The V call is TRBV11-2, the J call TRBJ2-3; 8 bases map to TRBD1. This CDR3 is built from 13 residues. CDR1 and CDR2 from the germline V gene are SGHAT and FQNNGV. J lost 8 bases, V lost 5 bases, and 6 bases had no gene match. As DNA, the CDR3 is TGTGCCAGCAGCCTACAGGGGGTGGGTACGCAGTATTTT. This sequence encodes CASSLQGVGTQYF.